This TCR beta chain was profiled in a study of OX40 agonist ivuxolimab in advanced cancers. Looking at the study overall: Ivuxolimab was an agonistic, fully human IgG2 monoclonal antibody directed against OX40 (CD134), a costimulatory receptor. Intravenous ivuxolimab was administered to patients every 2 weeks at six dose levels: 0.01, 0.1, 0.3, 1.5, 3 and 10 mg/kg. Of the approximately 50 dose-escalation patients, hepatocellular carcinoma was present in roughly 19, melanoma in approximately 15, renal cell carcinoma in 9 and head and neck cancer in 9. In the dose-escalation cohort, 65% to 90% of patients were male, and the mean age was approximately 60 years, with a range of about 23 to 90. Patients were allowed to have had prior anti-PD-1, anti-PD-L1 or anti-CTLA-4 therapy, and around 40% of the dose-escalation patients had previously received checkpoint inhibitors. Three dose-escalation patients achieved partial responses, one with hepatocellular carcinoma and two with cutaneous melanoma. The purpose of peripheral TCRbeta sequencing was to test whether ivuxolimab changed TCR sequence diversity and led to clonal T-cell expansion. The paper covers the monotherapy dose-escalation part of the phase I ivuxolimab trial, which included N of about 51 patients. The paper's findings and limits, for the study overall: Clonal expansion of both CD4+ and CD8+ blood T cells was observed from baseline to week 6 at doses 0.1 to 3.0 mg/kg. Antigen specificity was not determined for the clonally expanded peripheral T cells. After ivuxolimab, more expanded clones were found on average in CD8+ T cells than in CD4+ T cells. Low levels of normalized T-cell clonal expansion were also seen in some nonresponding patients. In partial responders in the 0.1-3.0 mg/kg groups, normalized peripheral clonal expansion was found to be among the lowest, especially among CD8+ T cells.

Genomic DNA was isolated from the sorted cells so that the TCRbeta CDR3 region could be sequenced. The immunoSEQ Assay was used to sequence the TCRbeta CDR3 regions. What TCRdb holds here is the immuneACCESS table cut down to in-frame rearrangements. Part of the clones is not present; checked against another copy, under half of the missing clones reflect an unresolved V gene, and the others are unexplained. The sample table shows about 21,000 clones, and about 86% are seen once. More than 9.5% of the sample rests with the top ten. The CDR3 numbers 11 residues from cysteine through phenylalanine. Left in the record is the CDR3 DNA by itself, 33 bases read in frame from the first base. Taking its sample share into account, this clone is medium-sized (0.01 to 0.1%). Its antigen has not been determined. Within one base of it there is no much larger clone, and no base qualities were kept. Patients with autoimmune disease history or receiving systemic immunosuppression were excluded from the trial. Peripheral blood for TCR sequencing was drawn from every dose cohort at baseline, at cycle 4 day 1 and at cycle 7 day 1. Samples were obtained from an open-label, multicenter, first-in-human phase I dose-escalation trial of ivuxolimab. Adults with locally advanced or metastatic head and neck squamous cell, hepatocellular, melanoma or renal cell carcinoma were enrolled in the trial. Before TCR sequencing, CD4+ and CD8+ T cells were separately sorted from peripheral blood.

The V and J genes are TRBV21-1 and TRBJ2-7; the table gives TRBD2 as D, unverified against the DNA. TRBV21-1 is a listed pseudogene. The starting material was CD4+ or CD8+ T cells sorted from blood, obtained in a trial of the OX40 agonist ivuxolimab. This TCR was sampled from an adult with an advanced solid tumor such as melanoma, head and neck, liver or kidney cancer. The CDR3 reads CASSRERAQYF. The nucleotide sequence reads TGTGCCAGCAGCAGGGAGCGGGCGCAGTACTTC.